These T cell receptor beta chains were read from a single sample in a study of glioma-infiltrating T cells. MiXCR was run by TCRdb on the multiplex PCR reads, yielding one entry per CDR3 protein. Among 100,000 to 150,000 distinct CDR3 sequences, 24% were seen once, and the ten largest hold under 35%. Sequenced material: glioma tissue, nonneoplastic brain tissue, or PBMCs (not recorded which). These receptors originate from a human donor with low-grade glioma or glioblastoma, undergoing nonglioma brain surgery, or in good health (not recorded which). Each CDR3 is given with its conserved first and last residue. The order of the fields is J gene, V gene, D gene, clone size, CDR3 DNA, CDR3 protein. The D gene is left open where the match is weak. Size is omitted from some rows. Given values are once, few, many or a class for expanded clones.

J: TRBJ1-2
V: TRBV11-3
D: TRBD1
size: few
DNA: TGTGCCAGCAGCTGGACAGGGGGCACAAGTGGCTACACCTTC
CDR3: CASSWTGGTSGYTF

J: TRBJ2-3
V: TRBV15
D: NA
size: many
DNA: TGTGCCACCAGCAGAGAGAGGGGGAGCTTGCCGGATACGCAGTATTTT
CDR3: CATSRERGSLPDTQYF

J: TRBJ1-1
V: TRBV24-1
D: NA
size: NA
DNA: TGTGCCACCAACCACAGACAGAACACTGAAGCTTTCTTT
CDR3: CATNHRQNTEAFF

J: TRBJ1-6
V: TRBV7-2
D: NA
size: NA
DNA: TGTGCCAGCAGTCCAGGGGACATATCCCTCCACTTT
CDR3: CASSPGDISLHF

J: TRBJ1-1
V: TRBV18
D: NA
size: NA
DNA: TGTGCCAGCTCACCGGGACTTCCACAATGGGGCATGAACACTGAAGCTTTCTTT
CDR3: CASSPGLPQWGMNTEAFF

J: TRBJ2-3
V: TRBV14
D: NA
size: NA
DNA: TGTGCCAGCAGCCTGGGATTTGGAGCTACTTCTAGCACAGATACGCAGTATTTT
CDR3: CASSLGFGATSSTDTQYF

J: TRBJ2-5
V: TRBV7-2
D: TRBD2
size: few
DNA: TGTGCCAGCAGCTTAGTCGGGACTAGCGGGGGGTACCAAGAGACCCAGTACTTC
CDR3: CASSLVGTSGGYQETQYF

J: TRBJ1-6
V: TRBV12-3/TRBV12-4
D: NA
size: few
DNA: TGTGCCAGCAGGGGAGACGGTTCACCCCTCCACTTT
CDR3: CASRGDGSPLHF

J: TRBJ2-1
V: TRBV10-3
D: NA
size: few
DNA: TGTGCCATCAGTGAGTCCCAGGGGAACAATGAGCAGTTCTTC
CDR3: CAISESQGNNEQFF

J: TRBJ2-3
V: TRBV12-3/TRBV12-4
D: NA
size: NA
DNA: TGTGCCAGCGGGAGTGAGATCCGGACAGATACGCAGTATTTT
CDR3: CASGSEIRTDTQYF

J: TRBJ1-2
V: TRBV20-1
D: NA
size: many
DNA: TGCAGTGTCGTACTACCGAGAGCTAACTATGGCTACACCTTC
CDR3: CSVVLPRANYGYTF

J: TRBJ1-2
V: TRBV28
D: NA
size: NA
DNA: TGTGCCAGCAGCCCCGGGACTGGAGCTAACTATGACTACACCTTC
CDR3: CASSPGTGANYDYTF

J: TRBJ2-5
V: TRBV7-9
D: NA
size: NA
DNA: TGTGCCACTAGAGACCCGGGGACTTGGAAAGAGACCCAGTACTTC
CDR3: CATRDPGTWKETQYF

J: TRBJ2-3
V: TRBV24-1
D: NA
size: NA
DNA: TGTGCCACCAGTGACAACTCGAATCCCACAGATACGCAGTATTTT
CDR3: CATSDNSNPTDTQYF

J: TRBJ2-5
V: TRBV30
D: TRBD1
size: NA
DNA: TGTGCCTGGAGCGGGACAGGGGGCGGCGAGGAGACCCAGTACTTC
CDR3: CAWSGTGGGEETQYF

J: TRBJ1-2
V: TRBV20-1
D: TRBD1
size: NA
DNA: TGCAGTGCCCAGGACAGGGGAGACTATGGCTACACCTTC
CDR3: CSAQDRGDYGYTF